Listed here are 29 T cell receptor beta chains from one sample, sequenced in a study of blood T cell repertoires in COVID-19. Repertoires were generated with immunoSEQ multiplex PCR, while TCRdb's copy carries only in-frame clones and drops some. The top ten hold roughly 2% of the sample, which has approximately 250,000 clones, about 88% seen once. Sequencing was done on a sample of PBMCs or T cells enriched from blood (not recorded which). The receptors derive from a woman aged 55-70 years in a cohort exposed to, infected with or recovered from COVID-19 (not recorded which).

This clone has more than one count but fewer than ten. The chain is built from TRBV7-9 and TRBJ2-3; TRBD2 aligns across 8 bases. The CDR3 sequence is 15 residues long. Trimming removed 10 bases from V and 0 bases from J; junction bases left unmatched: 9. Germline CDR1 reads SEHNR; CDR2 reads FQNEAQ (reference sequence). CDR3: CATPAGEVSTDTQYF. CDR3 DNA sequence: TGTGCCACTCCAGCGGGGGAAGTTAGCACAGATACGCAGTATTTT.

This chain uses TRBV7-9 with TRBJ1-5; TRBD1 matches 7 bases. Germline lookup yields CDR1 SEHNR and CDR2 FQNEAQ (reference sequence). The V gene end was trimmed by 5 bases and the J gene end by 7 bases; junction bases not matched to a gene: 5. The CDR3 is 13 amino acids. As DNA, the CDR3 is TGTGCCAGCAGCGATACAGGGGCCCAGCCCCAGCATTTT. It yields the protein CASSDTGAQPQHF.

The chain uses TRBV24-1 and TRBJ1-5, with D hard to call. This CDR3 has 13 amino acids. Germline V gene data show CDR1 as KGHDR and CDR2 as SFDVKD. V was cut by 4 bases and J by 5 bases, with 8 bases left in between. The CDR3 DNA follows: TGTGCCACCAGTGACAGAACCTATCAGCCCCAGCATTTT. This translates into CATSDRTYQPQHF.

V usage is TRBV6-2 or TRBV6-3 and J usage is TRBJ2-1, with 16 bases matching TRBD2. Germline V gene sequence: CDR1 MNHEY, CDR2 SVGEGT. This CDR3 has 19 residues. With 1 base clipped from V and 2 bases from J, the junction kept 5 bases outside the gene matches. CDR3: CASSYWGLAGGPTYNEQFF. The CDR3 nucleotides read TGTGCCAGCAGTTACTGGGGACTAGCGGGAGGGCCGACCTACAATGAGCAGTTCTTC.

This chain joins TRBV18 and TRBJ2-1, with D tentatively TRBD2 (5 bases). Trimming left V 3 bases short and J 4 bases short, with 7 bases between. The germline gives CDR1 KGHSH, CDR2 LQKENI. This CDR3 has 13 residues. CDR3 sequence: CASSPDFYNEQFF. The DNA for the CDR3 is TGTGCCAGCTCACCGGACTTTTACAATGAGCAGTTCTTC.

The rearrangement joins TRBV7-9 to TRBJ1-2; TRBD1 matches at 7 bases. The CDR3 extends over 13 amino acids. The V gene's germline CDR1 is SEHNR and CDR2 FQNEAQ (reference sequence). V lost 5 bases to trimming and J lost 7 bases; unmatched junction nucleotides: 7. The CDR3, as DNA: TGTGCCAGCAGCCGACAGGGTATCACTGGCTACACCTTC. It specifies CASSRQGITGYTF.

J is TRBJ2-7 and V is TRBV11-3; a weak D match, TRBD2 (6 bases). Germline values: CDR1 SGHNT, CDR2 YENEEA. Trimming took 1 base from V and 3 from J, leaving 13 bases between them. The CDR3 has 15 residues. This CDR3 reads CASSLAAGGGYEQYF. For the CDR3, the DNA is TGTGCCAGCAGCTTAGCAGCGGGCGGCGGCTACGAGCAGTACTTC. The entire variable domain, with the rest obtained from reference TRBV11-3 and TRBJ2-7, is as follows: EAGVVQSPRYKIIEKKQPVAFWCNPISGHNTLYWYLQNLGQGPELLIRYENEEAVDDSQLPKDRFSAERLKGVDSTLKIQPAELGDSAVYLCASSLAAGGGYEQYFGPGTRLTVT.

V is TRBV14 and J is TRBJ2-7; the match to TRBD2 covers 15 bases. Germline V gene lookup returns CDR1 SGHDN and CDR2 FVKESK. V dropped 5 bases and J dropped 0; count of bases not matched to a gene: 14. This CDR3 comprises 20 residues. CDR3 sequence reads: CASSANPGLAGGRSSYEQYF. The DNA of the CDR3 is TGTGCCAGCAGCGCAAACCCGGGACTAGCGGGAGGCCGAAGCTCCTACGAGCAGTACTTC.

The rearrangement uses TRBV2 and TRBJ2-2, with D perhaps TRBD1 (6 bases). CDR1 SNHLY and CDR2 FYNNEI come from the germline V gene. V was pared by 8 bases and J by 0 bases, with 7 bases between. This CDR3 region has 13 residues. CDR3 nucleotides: TGTGCCAGCGGGACATCGAACACCGGGGAGCTGTTTTTT. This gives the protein CASGTSNTGELFF.

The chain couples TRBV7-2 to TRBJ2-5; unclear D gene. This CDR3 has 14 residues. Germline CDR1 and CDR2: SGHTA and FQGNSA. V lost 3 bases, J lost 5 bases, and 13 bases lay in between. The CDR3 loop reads CASSFSSFGETQYF. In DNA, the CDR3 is TGTGCCAGCAGCTTTTCCAGTTTCGGGGAGACCCAGTACTTC.

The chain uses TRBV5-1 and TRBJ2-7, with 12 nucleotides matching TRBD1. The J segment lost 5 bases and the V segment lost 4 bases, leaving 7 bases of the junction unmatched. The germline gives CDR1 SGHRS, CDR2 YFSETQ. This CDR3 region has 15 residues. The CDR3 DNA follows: TGCGCCAGCAGCACCGGGACAGGGGGCTGGGACGAGCAGTACTTC. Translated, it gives CASSTGTGGWDEQYF.

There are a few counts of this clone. This chain's CDR3 is CASTGLPYEQYF. CDR3 in DNA: TGTGCCAGCACAGGACTCCCCTACGAGCAGTACTTC. The chain carries TRBV11-2 and TRBJ2-7, with D tentatively TRBD2 (5 bases). The V and J ends lost 7 bases and 2 bases respectively, with 9 bases between them. CDR3 length: 12 amino acids. In germline, CDR1 is SGHAT, CDR2 FQNNGV.

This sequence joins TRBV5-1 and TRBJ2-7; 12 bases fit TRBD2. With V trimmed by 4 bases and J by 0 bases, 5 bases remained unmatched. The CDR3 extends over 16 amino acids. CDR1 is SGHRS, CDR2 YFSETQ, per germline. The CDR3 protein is CASSGRTSGDSYEQYF. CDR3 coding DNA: TGCGCCAGCAGCGGAAGGACTAGCGGGGACTCCTACGAGCAGTACTTC.

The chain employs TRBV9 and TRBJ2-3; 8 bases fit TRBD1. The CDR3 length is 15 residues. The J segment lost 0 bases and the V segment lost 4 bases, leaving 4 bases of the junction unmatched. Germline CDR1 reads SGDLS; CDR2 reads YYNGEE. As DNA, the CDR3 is TGTGCCAGCAGCCCTCGGACAGGGAGCACAGATACGCAGTATTTT. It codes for CASSPRTGSTDTQYF.

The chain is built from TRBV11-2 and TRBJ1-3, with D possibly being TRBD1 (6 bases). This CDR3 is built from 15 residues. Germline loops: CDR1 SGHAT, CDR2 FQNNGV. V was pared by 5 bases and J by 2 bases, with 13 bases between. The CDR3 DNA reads TGTGCCAGCAGCCCGCAGGGGATCCCTGGAAACACCATATATTTT. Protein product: CASSPQGIPGNTIYF.

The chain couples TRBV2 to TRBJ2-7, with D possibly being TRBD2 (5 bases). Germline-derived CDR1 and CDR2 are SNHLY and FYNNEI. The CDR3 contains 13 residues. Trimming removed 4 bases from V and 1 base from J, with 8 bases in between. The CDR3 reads CASSAGGSYEQYF. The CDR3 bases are TGTGCCAGCAGTGCCGGCGGGTCCTACGAGCAGTACTTC.

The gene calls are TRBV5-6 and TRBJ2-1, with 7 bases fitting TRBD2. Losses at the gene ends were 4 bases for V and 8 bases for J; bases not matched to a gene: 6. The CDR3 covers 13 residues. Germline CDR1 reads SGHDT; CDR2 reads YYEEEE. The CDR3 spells CASSGGRNDEQFF. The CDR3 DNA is TGTGCCAGCAGCGGCGGGAGAAACGATGAGCAGTTCTTC.

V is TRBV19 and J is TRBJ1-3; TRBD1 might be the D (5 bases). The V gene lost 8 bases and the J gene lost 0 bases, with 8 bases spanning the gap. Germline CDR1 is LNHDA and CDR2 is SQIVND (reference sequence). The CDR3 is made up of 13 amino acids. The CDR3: CASRQNSGNTIYF. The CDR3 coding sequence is TGTGCCAGTCGACAGAACTCTGGAAACACCATATATTTT. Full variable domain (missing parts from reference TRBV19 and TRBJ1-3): DGGITQSPKYLFRKEGQNVTLSCEQNLNHDAMYWYRQDPGQGLRLIYYSQIVNDFQKGDIAEGYSVSREKKESFPLTVTSAQKNPTAFYLCASRQNSGNTIYFGEGSWLTVV.

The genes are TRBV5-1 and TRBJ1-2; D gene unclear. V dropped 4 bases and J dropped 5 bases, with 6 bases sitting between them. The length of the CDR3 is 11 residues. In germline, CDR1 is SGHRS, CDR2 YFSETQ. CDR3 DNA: TGCGCCAGCAGCCCCGGGTATGGCTACACCTTC. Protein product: CASSPGYGYTF.

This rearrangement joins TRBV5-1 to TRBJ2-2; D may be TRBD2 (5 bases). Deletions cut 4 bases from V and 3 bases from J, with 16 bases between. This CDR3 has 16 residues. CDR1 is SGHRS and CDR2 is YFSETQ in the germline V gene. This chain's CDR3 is CASSRNLPGDTGELFF. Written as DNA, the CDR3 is TGCGCCAGCAGCCGAAATCTTCCCGGGGACACCGGGGAGCTGTTTTTT. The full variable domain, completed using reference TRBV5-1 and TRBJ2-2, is KAGVTQTPRYLIKTRGQQVTLSCSPISGHRSVSWYQQTPGQGLQFLFEYFSETQRNKGNFPGRFSGRQFSNSRSEMNVSTLELGDSALYLCASSRNLPGDTGELFFGEGSRLTVL.

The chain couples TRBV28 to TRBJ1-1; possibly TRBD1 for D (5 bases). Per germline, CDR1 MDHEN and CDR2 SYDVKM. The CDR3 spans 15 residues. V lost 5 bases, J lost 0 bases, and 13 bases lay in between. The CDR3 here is CASSRHTGVNTEAFF. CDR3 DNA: TGTGCCAGCAGTCGACACACAGGTGTGAACACTGAAGCTTTCTTT.

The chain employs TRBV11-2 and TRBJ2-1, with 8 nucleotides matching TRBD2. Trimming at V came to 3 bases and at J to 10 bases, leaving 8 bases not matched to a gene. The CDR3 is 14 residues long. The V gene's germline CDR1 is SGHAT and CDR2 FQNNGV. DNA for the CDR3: TGTGCCAGCAGCTTGGGACTAGGGGGGTCGGAGCAGTTCTTC. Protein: CASSLGLGGSEQFF.

The CDR3 here is CASSKIAGGPSEQYF. CDR3 DNA sequence: TGCGCCAGCAGCAAAATAGCGGGAGGGCCGTCCGAGCAGTACTTC. The V call is TRBV5-1, the J call TRBJ2-7, with TRBD2 matching over 11 bases. Germline-derived CDR1 and CDR2 are SGHRS and YFSETQ. This CDR3 has 15 amino acids. The junction had 9 bases not matched to a gene; V was cut back by 4 bases and J by 6 bases.

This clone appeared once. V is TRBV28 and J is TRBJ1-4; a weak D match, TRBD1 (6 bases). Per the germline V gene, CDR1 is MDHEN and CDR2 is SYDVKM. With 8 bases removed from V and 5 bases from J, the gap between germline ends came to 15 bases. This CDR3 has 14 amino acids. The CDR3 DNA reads TGTGCCAGCCTCCGTGGGGGGGCGAATGAAAAACTGTTTTTT. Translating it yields CASLRGGANEKLFF.

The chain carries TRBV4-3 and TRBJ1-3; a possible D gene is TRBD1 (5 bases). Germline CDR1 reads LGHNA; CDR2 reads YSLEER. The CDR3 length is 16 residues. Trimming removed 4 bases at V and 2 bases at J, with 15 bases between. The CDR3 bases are TGCGCCAGCAGCCCACTTTCGGTGGGGCCTGGAAACACCATATATTTT. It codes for CASSPLSVGPGNTIYF.

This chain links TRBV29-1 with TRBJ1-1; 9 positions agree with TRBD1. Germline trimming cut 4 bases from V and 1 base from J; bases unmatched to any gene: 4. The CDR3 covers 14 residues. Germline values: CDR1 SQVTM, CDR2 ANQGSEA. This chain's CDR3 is CSVVGQGQNTEAFF. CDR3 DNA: TGCAGCGTTGTGGGACAGGGCCAGAACACTGAAGCTTTCTTT.

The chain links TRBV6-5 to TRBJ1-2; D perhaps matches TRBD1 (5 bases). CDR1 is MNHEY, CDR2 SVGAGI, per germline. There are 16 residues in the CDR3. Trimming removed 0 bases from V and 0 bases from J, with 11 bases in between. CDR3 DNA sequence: TGTGCCAGCAGTTACTCGAAGACAGATCCTAACTATGGCTACACCTTC. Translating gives CASSYSKTDPNYGYTF.

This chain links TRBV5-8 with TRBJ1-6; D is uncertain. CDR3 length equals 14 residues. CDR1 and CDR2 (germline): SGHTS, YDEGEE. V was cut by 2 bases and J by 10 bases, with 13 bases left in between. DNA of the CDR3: TGTGCCAGCAGCTTCATCCTACGTCGATCACCCCTCCACTTT. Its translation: CASSFILRRSPLHF.

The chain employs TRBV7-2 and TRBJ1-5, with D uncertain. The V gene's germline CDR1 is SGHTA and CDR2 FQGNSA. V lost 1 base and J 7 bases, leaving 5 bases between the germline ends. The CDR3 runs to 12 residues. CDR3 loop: CASSLGRQPQHF. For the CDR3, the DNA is TGTGCCAGCAGCTTAGGGAGGCAGCCCCAGCATTTT.